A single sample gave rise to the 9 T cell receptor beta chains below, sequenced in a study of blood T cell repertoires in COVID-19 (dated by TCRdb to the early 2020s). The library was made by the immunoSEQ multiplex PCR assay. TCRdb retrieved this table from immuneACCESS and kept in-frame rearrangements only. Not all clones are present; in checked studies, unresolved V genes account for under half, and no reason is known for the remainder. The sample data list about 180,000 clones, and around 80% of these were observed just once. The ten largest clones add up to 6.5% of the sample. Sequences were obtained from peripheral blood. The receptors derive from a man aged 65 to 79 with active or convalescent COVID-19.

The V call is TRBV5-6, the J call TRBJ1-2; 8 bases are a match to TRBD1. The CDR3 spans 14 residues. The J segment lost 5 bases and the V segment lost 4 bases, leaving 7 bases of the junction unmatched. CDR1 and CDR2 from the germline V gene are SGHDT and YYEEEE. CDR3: CASSATGDRYGYTF. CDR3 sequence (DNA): TGTGCCAGCAGCGCGACAGGGGATAGGTATGGCTACACCTTC.

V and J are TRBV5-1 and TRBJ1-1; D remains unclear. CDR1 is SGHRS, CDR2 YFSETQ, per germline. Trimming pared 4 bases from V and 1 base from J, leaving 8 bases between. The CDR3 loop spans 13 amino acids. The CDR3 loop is CASSVEANTEAFF. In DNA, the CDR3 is TGCGCCAGCAGCGTCGAAGCGAACACTGAAGCTTTCTTT.

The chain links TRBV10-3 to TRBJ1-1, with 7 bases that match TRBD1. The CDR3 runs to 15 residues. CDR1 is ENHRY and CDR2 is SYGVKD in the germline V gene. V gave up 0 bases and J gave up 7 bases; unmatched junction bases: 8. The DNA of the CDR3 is TGTGCCATCAGTGAGTCTACAGGGGCAACATTTGAAGCTTTCTTT. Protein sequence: CAISESTGATFEAFF.

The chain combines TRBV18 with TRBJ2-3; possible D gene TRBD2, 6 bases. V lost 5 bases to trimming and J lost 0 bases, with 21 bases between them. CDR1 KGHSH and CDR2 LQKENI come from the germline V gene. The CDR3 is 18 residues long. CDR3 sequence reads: CASSENVSGGASTDTQYF. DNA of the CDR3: TGTGCCAGCTCAGAGAACGTCTCTGGCGGGGCCAGCACAGATACGCAGTATTTT.

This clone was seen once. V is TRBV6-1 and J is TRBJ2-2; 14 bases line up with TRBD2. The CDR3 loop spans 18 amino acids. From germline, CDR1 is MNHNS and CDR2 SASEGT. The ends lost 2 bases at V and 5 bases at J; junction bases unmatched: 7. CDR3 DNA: TGTGCCAGCAGTGAACCGGGACTAGCGGGAGTGGGGACCGGGGAGCTGTTTTTT. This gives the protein CASSEPGLAGVGTGELFF.

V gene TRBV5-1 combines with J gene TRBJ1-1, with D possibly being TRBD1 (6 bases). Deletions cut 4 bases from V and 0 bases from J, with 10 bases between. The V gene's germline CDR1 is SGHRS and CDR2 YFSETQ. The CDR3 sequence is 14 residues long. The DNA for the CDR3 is TGCGCCAGCAGCGGGGGGGCCATGAACACTGAAGCTTTCTTT. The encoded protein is CASSGGAMNTEAFF.

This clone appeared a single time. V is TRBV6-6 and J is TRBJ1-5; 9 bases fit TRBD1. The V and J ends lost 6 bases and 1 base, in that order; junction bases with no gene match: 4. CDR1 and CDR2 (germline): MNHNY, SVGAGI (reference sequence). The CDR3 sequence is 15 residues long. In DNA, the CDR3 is TGTGCCAGCAGCCAACAGGGGGCAAGCAATCAGCCCCAGCATTTT. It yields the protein CASSQQGASNQPQHF.

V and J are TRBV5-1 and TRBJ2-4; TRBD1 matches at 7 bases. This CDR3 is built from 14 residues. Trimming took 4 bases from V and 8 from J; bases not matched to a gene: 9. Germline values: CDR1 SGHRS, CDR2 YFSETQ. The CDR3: CASSTGQPGDIQYF. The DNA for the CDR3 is TGCGCCAGCAGCACGGGACAGCCTGGGGACATTCAGTACTTC.

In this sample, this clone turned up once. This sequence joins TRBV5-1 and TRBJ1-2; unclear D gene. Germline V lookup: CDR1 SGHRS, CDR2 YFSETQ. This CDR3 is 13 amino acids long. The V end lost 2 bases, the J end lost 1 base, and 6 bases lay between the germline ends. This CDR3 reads CASSFGDNYGYTF. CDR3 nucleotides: TGCGCCAGCAGCTTCGGAGATAACTATGGCTACACCTTC.